This T cell receptor beta chain was sequenced during a study of TIL therapy for anti-PD-1-resistant metastatic lung cancer. This was the immunoSEQ v3 assay. Using immunoSEQ multiplex PCR, the repertoire was profiled, and TCRdb retains in-frame clones only, with some absent. The sample holds 5,000 to 8,000 clones, less than 70% seen once. Time point reported: pre-treatment sample, taken before nivolumab and TIL therapy. The tumor samples were excised metastases, mostly pleural nodules or supraclavicular lymph nodes. Enrollment ran from October 2017 to January 2020. This CDR3 contains 15 residues. Germline lookup yields CDR1 MNHEY and CDR2 SVGAGI. V shed 2 bases, J shed 5 bases, and the junction held 5 bases outside the gene matches.

V is TRBV6-5 and J is TRBJ1-1, with TRBD1 matching over 10 bases. The sample consisted of tumor tissue, taken at baseline. This TCR came from a person aged 25 to 79 with non-small cell lung cancer. The DNA for the CDR3 is TGTGCCAGCAGTTACACGGACAGGGGGAAGACTGAAGCTTTCTTT. Protein: CASSYTDRGKTEAFF.